This is a list of T cell receptor beta chains from one sample in a study of early T cells in non-severe SARS-CoV-2 infection. TCRdb re-analysed the 5' RACE reads in MiXCR, keeping a single row per CDR3 protein. This table has tens of thousands of distinct CDR3 sequences, roughly 5.3% appearing once. The material sequenced was whole blood, taken at baseline. The source is an adult who was a healthcare worker with PCR-confirmed SARS-CoV-2 infection or an uninfected control (not recorded which). CDR3s include the opening cysteine and the closing phenylalanine or tryptophan.

j_call v_call cdr3_aa
TRBJ2-1 TRBV29-1 CSVAGGTGVNEQFF
TRBJ2-1 TRBV19 CASSGEPGLAHNEQFF
TRBJ2-3 TRBV7-8 CASSLGGGPGQGADTQYF
TRBJ1-1 TRBV5-1 CASSLDGTPYTEAFF
TRBJ2-1 TRBV12-3/TRBV12-4 CASGREDWSNEQFF
TRBJ2-2 TRBV4-2 CASSQDPGPNTGELFF
TRBJ2-3 TRBV29-1 CSIPPWASARGNTDTQYF
TRBJ2-1 TRBV10-2 CASSQGAYNEQFF
TRBJ2-4 TRBV28 CASSPSGHIQYF
TRBJ2-7 TRBV12-3/TRBV12-4 CASSPTGTGPYEQYF
TRBJ2-1 TRBV11-3 CASSLREWDNEQFF
TRBJ2-7 TRBV3-1 CASSQDLGTSGEQYF
TRBJ1-1 TRBV10-1 CASRELMNTEAFF
TRBJ2-1 TRBV18 CASSPGKGSYNEQFF
TRBJ1-2 TRBV20-1 CSARDGGYGYTF
TRBJ2-2 TRBV12-3/TRBV12-4 CASSRTGTTGGTGELFF
TRBJ2-1 TRBV7-9 CASSTRQGSYNEQFF
TRBJ2-3 TRBV7-6 CASSLFLKGQDFTDTQYF
TRBJ1-2 TRBV3-1 CASSQGRGLANYGYTF
TRBJ2-7 TRBV27 CASSPTGGSFYEQYF
TRBJ2-3 TRBV6-5 CASSGQGAPTDTQYF
TRBJ2-3 TRBV28 CASSLPGTARKNTQYF
TRBJ2-7 TRBV9 CASSVRPGLAYEQYF
TRBJ2-3 TRBV4-2 CASSYLAVRDTQYF
TRBJ2-7 TRBV29-1 CSVEDPTYSYEQYF
TRBJ1-1 TRBV27 CASSPYQGGNTEAFF
TRBJ2-1 TRBV12-3/TRBV12-4 CASSSYWTTYNEQFF
TRBJ1-5 TRBV7-6 CASSLSFPSGRDQPQHF
TRBJ1-2 TRBV6-5 CASSSGTGLFVTF
TRBJ1-1 TRBV20-1 CSAKKGGTEAFF
TRBJ2-3 TRBV6-5 CASSLRTSGGDTQYF
TRBJ2-7 TRBV24-1 CATSGGPSYEQYF
TRBJ1-2 TRBV3-1 CASSRGEGYTF
TRBJ2-1 TRBV27 CASPLGSYNEQFF
TRBJ1-1 TRBV27 CASSSRDRASNKNTEAFF
TRBJ1-5 TRBV6-6 CASTSTDNQPQHF
TRBJ2-1 TRBV13 CASSLRGRVEQFF
TRBJ2-2 TRBV11-3 CASSLGTSGLNTGELFF
TRBJ1-2 TRBV10-3 CAIADYRAEGYTF